The clone carrying this T cell receptor beta chain was counted at least ten times. The sample comes from a study of T cells in Graves' hyperthyroidism and ophthalmopathy. J lost 7 bases, V lost 8 bases, and 13 bases had no gene match. The CDR3 runs to 15 residues. CDR1 MDHEN and CDR2 SYDVKM come from the germline V gene. Amplification of TCR beta CDR3 regions used RNA as the template. RT-PCR in the first round (using the HTBI primer set) targeted the TCR CDR3. In TCRdb, the multiplex PCR reads were re-called with MiXCR into one record per CDR3 protein. The sample includes about 560,000 distinct CDR3 sequences, about 14% of them seen just once.

Sample: blood. This clonotype was obtained from a woman aged 40 to 50 with Graves' hyperthyroidism. This chain uses TRBV28 with TRBJ1-5, with TRBD1 identical over 8 bases. CDR3 bases: TGTGCCAGCCTTTCCCCGGACAGGGTGGGACAGCCCCAGCATTTT. It translates to CASLSPDRVGQPQHF.